The next 10 T cell receptor beta chains were all read from a single sample in a study of CD8 T cells in Susac syndrome. Reverse transcription of 0.5 to 1 ug RNA used random hexamers. TCRdb fed the immunoSEQ multiplex PCR reads into MiXCR, producing one record per CDR3 protein. The sample yields some 190,000 distinct CDR3 sequences, roughly 93% seen once. The sample was CD4+ T cells from PBMCs. The receptor set was obtained from a human donor with Susac syndrome.

The chain couples TRBV30 to TRBJ2-4, with D possibly TRBD2 on 6 matching bases. Per germline, CDR1 GTSNPN and CDR2 SVGIG (reference sequence). There are 16 residues in the CDR3. Trimming pared 0 bases from V and 7 bases from J, leaving 19 bases between. The CDR3 is CAWSVGVRGSGNIQYF. CDR3 nucleotide sequence: TGTGCCTGGAGTGTGGGGGTACGGGGGAGTGGTAACATTCAGTACTTC.

The CDR3 sequence: CASRAGTGVIGNYGYTF. The CDR3 DNA follows: TGTGCCAGCAGGGCCGGGACAGGGGTCATTGGGAACTATGGCTACACCTTC. The chain couples TRBV6-1 to TRBJ1-2; 10 positions agree with TRBD1. This CDR3 has 17 residues. V lost 6 bases and J lost 2; bases outside the gene matches: 12. Per the germline V gene, CDR1 is MNHNS and CDR2 is SASEGT.

The chain carries TRBV4-2 and TRBJ2-4; no firm D call. Trimming cost V 4 bases and J 1 base, with 20 bases left between them. The CDR3 totals 18 residues. The V gene's germline CDR1 is LGHNA and CDR2 YNFKEQ. The CDR3 here is CASSRGPVGDLAKNIQYF. CDR3 in DNA: TGTGCCAGCAGCCGCGGACCCGTTGGGGATCTGGCCAAAAACATTCAGTACTTC.

The chain carries TRBV7-2 and TRBJ2-3; 9 nucleotides line up with TRBD1. Losses at the gene ends were 5 bases for V and 4 bases for J; bases not matched to a gene: 7. Per the germline V gene, CDR1 is SGHTA and CDR2 is FQGNSA. This CDR3 region has 15 residues. The CDR3 spells CASSQGDREPDTQYF. In nucleotides, the CDR3 is TGTGCCAGCAGCCAAGGGGACAGGGAGCCAGATACGCAGTATTTT.

The chain carries TRBV4-2 and TRBJ1-4; the D gene is possibly TRBD1 (6 bases). Trimming left V 0 bases short and J 4 bases short, with 18 bases between. The CDR3 runs 18 residues. Per the germline V gene, CDR1 is LGHNA and CDR2 is YNFKEQ. CDR3 in amino acids: CASSQDRGGHGNNEKLFF. DNA for the CDR3: TGTGCCAGCAGCCAAGATAGAGGGGGGCACGGGAATAATGAAAAACTGTTTTTT.

V usage is TRBV7-2 and J usage is TRBJ1-1; the match to TRBD1 covers 7 bases. Germline V gene sequence: CDR1 SGHTA, CDR2 FQGNSA. The V gene end was trimmed by 5 bases and the J gene end by 7 bases; junction bases not matched to a gene: 1. The CDR3 has 11 residues. CDR3 in amino acids: CASSRDSEAFF. The CDR3 bases are TGTGCCAGCAGCCGGGACAGTGAAGCTTTCTTT.

This clonotype was seen a single time. The gene calls are TRBV3-1 and TRBJ2-3, with D possibly being TRBD1 or TRBD2 (5 bases each). Germline V gene sequence: CDR1 LGHDT, CDR2 YNNKEL (reference sequence). Trimming took 3 bases from V and 0 from J, leaving 10 bases between them. This CDR3 spans 15 amino acids. CDR3 DNA sequence: TGTGCCAGCAGCCAGAGGGGCGGAAGCACAGATACGCAGTATTTT. Translating gives CASSQRGGSTDTQYF.

V gene TRBV29-1 combines with J gene TRBJ1-1, with a tentative D call TRBD1 (5 bases). V was cut by 4 bases and J by 5 bases, with 11 bases left in between. The germline V gene encodes CDR1 SQVTM and CDR2 ANQGSEA. The CDR3 totals 12 residues. CDR3 in DNA: TGCAGCGTTGGAGGGGTTGGGACTGAAGCTTTCTTT. Residues: CSVGGVGTEAFF.

This clonotype was found once. The chain uses TRBV30 and TRBJ1-2, with D tentatively TRBD1 (5 bases). In germline, CDR1 is GTSNPN, CDR2 SVGIG (reference sequence). The CDR3 covers 13 residues. Trimming left V 2 bases short and J 8 bases short, with 15 bases between. In nucleotides, the CDR3 is TGTGCCTGGAGTAGGAGGGGCCCGGAGGGCTACACCTTC. This gives the protein CAWSRRGPEGYTF.

The gene calls are TRBV6-5 and TRBJ2-1, with 7 bases aligning to TRBD1. The germline CDR1 and CDR2 sequences are MNHEY and SVGAGI. This CDR3 is 15 amino acids long. V lost 6 bases and J lost 2; bases outside the gene matches: 7. The CDR3 sequence is CASSYDRDAYNEQFF. CDR3 bases: TGTGCCAGCAGCTATGACAGGGACGCCTACAATGAGCAGTTCTTC.